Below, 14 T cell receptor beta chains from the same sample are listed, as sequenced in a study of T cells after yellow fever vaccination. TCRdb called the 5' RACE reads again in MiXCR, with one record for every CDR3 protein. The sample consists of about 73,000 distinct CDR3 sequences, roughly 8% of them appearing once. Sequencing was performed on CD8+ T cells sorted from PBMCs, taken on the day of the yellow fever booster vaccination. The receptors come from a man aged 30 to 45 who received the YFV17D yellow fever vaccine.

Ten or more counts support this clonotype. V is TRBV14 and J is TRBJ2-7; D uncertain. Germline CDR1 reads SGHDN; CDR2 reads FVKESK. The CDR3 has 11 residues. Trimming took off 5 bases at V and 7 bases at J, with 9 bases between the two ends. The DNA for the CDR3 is TGTGCCAGCAGCGCCGGTGGGGAGCAGTACTTC. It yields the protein CASSAGGEQYF. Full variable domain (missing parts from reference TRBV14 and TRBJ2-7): EAGVTQFPSHSVIEKGQTVTLRCDPISGHDNLYWYRRVMGKEIKFLLHFVKESKQDESGMPNNRFLAERTGGTYSTLKVQPAELEDSGVYFCASSAGGEQYFGPGTRLTVT.

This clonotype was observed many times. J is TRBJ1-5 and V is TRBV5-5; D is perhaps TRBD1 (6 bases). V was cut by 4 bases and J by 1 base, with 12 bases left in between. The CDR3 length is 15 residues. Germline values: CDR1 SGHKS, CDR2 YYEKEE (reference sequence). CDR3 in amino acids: CASSQQGISNQPQHF. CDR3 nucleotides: TGTGCCAGCAGCCAACAGGGAATAAGCAATCAGCCCCAGCATTTT.

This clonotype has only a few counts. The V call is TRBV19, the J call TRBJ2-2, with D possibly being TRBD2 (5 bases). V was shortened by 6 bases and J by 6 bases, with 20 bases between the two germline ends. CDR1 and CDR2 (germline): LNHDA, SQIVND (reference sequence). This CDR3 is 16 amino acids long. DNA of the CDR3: TGTGCCAGTAGCGGGCAAGGAGTTAGCGTATCCGGGGAGCTGTTTTTT. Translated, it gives CASSGQGVSVSGELFF.

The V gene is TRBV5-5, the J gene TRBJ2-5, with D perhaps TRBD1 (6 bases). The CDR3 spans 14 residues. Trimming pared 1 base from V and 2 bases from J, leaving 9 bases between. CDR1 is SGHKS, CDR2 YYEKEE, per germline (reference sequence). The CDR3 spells CASSLWDIQETQYF. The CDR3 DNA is TGTGCCAGCAGCTTGTGGGACATACAAGAGACCCAGTACTTC.

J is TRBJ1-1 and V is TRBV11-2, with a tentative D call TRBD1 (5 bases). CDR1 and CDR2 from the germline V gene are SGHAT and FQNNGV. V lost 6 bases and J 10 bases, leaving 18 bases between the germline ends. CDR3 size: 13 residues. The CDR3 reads CASSSYGASGAFF. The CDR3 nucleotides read TGTGCCAGCAGTAGCTACGGGGCTAGCGGAGCTTTCTTT.

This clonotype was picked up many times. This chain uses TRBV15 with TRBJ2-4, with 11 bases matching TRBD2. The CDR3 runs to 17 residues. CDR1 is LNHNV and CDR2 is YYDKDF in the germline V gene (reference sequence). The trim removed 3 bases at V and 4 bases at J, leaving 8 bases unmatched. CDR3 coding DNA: TGTGCCACCAGCAGTAATAGCGGGAGGGCCGGGAAAAACATTCAGTACTTC. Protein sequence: CATSSNSGRAGKNIQYF.

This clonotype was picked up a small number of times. In nucleotides, the CDR3 is TGTGCCAGCCGGGACAGTAACTACAATGAGCAGTTCTTC. Its protein product is CASRDSNYNEQFF. The chain recombines TRBV5-6 with TRBJ2-1; TRBD1 aligns across 7 bases. V trimming: 7 bases; J trimming: 3 bases; junction bases outside the gene matches: 4. The CDR3 is 13 amino acids. Per the germline V gene, CDR1 is SGHDT and CDR2 is YYEEEE.

CDR3 sequence reads: CASSYTSGQYEQYF. The CDR3 DNA reads as TGTGCCAGCAGCTATACTAGCGGGCAGTACGAGCAGTACTTC. V usage is TRBV7-2 and J usage is TRBJ2-7; 9 bases are a match to TRBD2. The CDR3 has 14 residues. The germline V gene encodes CDR1 SGHTA and CDR2 FQGNSA. J was trimmed by 4 bases and V by 4 bases; bases with no gene match: 5.

The CDR3 is CSVGHPSYEQYF. The CDR3 DNA reads TGCAGCGTCGGACACCCGTCCTACGAGCAGTACTTC. The chain combines TRBV29-1 with TRBJ2-7; D is perhaps TRBD1 (5 bases). The germline V gene has CDR1 SQVTM and CDR2 ANQGSEA. The CDR3 contains 12 residues. V lost 6 bases and J lost 1, with 10 bases in between.

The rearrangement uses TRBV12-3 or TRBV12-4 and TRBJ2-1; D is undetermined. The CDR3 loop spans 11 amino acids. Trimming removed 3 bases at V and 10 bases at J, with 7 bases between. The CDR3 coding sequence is TGTGCCAGCAGTTTCTCACAGGAGCAGTTCTTC. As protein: CASSFSQEQFF.

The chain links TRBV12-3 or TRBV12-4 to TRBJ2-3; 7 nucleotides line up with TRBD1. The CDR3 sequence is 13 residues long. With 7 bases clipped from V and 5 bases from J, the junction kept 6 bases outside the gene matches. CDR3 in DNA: TGTGCCAGCACCTGGACAGGCATAGATACGCAGTATTTT. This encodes CASTWTGIDTQYF.

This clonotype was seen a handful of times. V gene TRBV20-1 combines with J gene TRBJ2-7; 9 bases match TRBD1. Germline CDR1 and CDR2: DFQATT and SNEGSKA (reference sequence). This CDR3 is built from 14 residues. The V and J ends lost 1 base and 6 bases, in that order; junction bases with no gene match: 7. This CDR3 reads CSARVLDRGSEQYF. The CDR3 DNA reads TGCAGTGCTAGAGTACTGGACAGGGGCAGCGAGCAGTACTTC.

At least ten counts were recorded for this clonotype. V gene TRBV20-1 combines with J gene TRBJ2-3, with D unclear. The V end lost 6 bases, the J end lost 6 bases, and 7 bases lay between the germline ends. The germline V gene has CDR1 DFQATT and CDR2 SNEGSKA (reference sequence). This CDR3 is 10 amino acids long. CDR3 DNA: TGCAGTGCATTCGGGGATACGCAGTATTTT. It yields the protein CSAFGDTQYF.

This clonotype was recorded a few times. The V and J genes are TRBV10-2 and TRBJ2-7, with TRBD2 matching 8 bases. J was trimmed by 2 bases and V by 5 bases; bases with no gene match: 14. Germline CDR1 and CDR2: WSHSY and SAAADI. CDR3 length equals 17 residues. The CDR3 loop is CASSPQTYGRGAYEQYF. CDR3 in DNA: TGCGCCAGCAGTCCCCAGACCTACGGGAGGGGTGCCTACGAGCAGTACTTC.